This T cell receptor (beta chain) emerged from a study of regulatory T cells in long-lasting Graves disease. Turning to this clonotype: This may stem from a read error, because a much larger clone lies one nucleotide away.

Germline V CDR1 and CDR2: SGHVS, FNYEAQ. The CDR3 consists of 15 residues. The trim removed 5 bases at V and 11 bases at J, leaving 13 bases unmatched. iRepertoire HTBI primers and Arm-PCR of CDR3 regions built TCR beta libraries. One entry per CDR3 protein, called by TCRdb with MiXCR from the multiplex PCR reads. Here the sample spans 400,000 to 650,000 distinct CDR3 sequences, roughly 16% being singletons. The time point: newly diagnosed GD, antithyroid drugs for less than 3 months. Isolated PBMC RNA provided the starting material for the TCR library. This same sample was also part of a study on T cells in Graves' hyperthyroidism and ophthalmopathy.

The gene calls are TRBV7-6 and TRBJ2-5, with 11 bases aligning to TRBD2. The sample here was peripheral blood mononuclear cells (PBMCs), taken at new diagnosis, from a patient treated with antithyroid drugs. The receptor was derived from a woman aged 35 to 60 with Graves disease. CDR3 nucleotides: TGTGCCAGCAGCGTGGCGACTAGCGGGGTAAATGAGCAGTACTTC. It codes for CASSVATSGVNEQYF.